This T cell receptor (beta chain) was observed in a study of OX40 agonist ivuxolimab in advanced cancers. Here immunoSEQ multiplex PCR was the method, and the copy in TCRdb shows in-frame clones only, minus some. The table lists about 62,000 clones, roughly nine tenths of them singletons, with 0.62% in the top ten. This CDR3 spans 15 amino acids. Germline CDR1 and CDR2: SNHLY and FYNNEI. The V and J ends lost 4 bases and 1 base, in that order; junction bases with no gene match: 5. The sample consisted of CD4+ or CD8+ T cells sorted from blood, taken in a trial of the OX40 agonist ivuxolimab. The sequence was obtained from an adult with an advanced solid tumor such as melanoma, head and neck, liver or kidney cancer. The J gene is TRBJ2-5, the V gene TRBV2, with TRBD1 matching 8 bases. This chain's CDR3 is CASSGGQAGQETQYF. In nucleotides, the CDR3 is TGTGCCAGCAGTGGGGGACAGGCAGGCCAAGAGACCCAGTACTTC.